This T cell receptor (beta chain) was identified during a study of cytomegalovirus exposure and HLA in healthy donors. In regard to this clone: Its antigen is not identified.

V was shortened by 8 bases and J by 3 bases, with 17 bases between the two germline ends. The CDR3 is 14 residues long. CDR1 is MDHEN, CDR2 SYDVKM, per germline. Study-wide points: In presence/absence analyses, roughly uniform sequencing depth across donors was assumed.

It was with 60 Vbeta and 13 Jbeta primers that the PCR ran. Measured with immunoSEQ multiplex PCR; TCRdb has only the in-frame clones, and not every one. This sample has about 130,000 clones; 70% to 80% occur once, and the top ten carry around 1.8%. Material: PBMCs. V and J are TRBV28 and TRBJ2-7; a weak D match, TRBD2 (6 bases). This sequence was found in a woman in her 50s in good health and CMV-seronegative. CDR3 in DNA: TGTGCCAGCCTCGGGGGTGGGGATCTCTACGAGCAGTACTTC. As protein: CASLGGGDLYEQYF.